The 10 T cell receptor beta chains below come from one sample, sequenced in a study of Siglec-9 on CD8 T cells in melanoma. Generated by immunoSEQ multiplex PCR, the TCRdb table keeps only in-frame clones and is missing some. The sample holds more than 25,000 clones, roughly 78% seen once. The sample was Siglec-9- CD8+ T cells sorted from blood. Source of these receptors: a human donor in good health.

This clone was seen once. The genes are TRBV7-8 and TRBJ2-1; 11 bases align to TRBD1. The CDR3 has 16 residues. The ends lost 5 bases at V and 6 bases at J; junction bases unmatched: 9. CDR1 SGHVS and CDR2 FQNEAQ come from the germline V gene. The CDR3 DNA is TGTGCCAGCAGCGACGATTGGGGACAGGGGGTCAATGAGCAGTTCTTC. Its translation is CASSDDWGQGVNEQFF.

The CDR3 loop reads CASSQDWEQSNTEAFF. The CDR3 bases are TGCGCCAGCAGCCAAGATTGGGAACAGTCGAACACTGAAGCTTTCTTT. The chain links TRBV4-1 to TRBJ1-1; D unresolved. V lost 0 bases and J 1 base, leaving 12 bases between the germline ends. The CDR3 has 16 residues. Per germline, CDR1 MGHRA and CDR2 YSYEKL.

V is TRBV19 and J is TRBJ2-1, with D unresolved. V dropped 3 bases and J dropped 5 bases, with 11 bases sitting between them. The CDR3 totals 14 residues. Germline-derived CDR1 and CDR2 are LNHDA and SQIVND (reference sequence). The DNA of the CDR3 is TGTGCCAGTAGTATGATCGATGGACACAATGAGCAGTTCTTC. This translates into CASSMIDGHNEQFF.

The chain recombines TRBV27 with TRBJ1-1; no clear D. In germline, CDR1 is MNHEY, CDR2 SMNVEV (reference sequence). This CDR3 region has 13 residues. V dropped 2 bases and J dropped 3 bases, with 7 bases sitting between them. CDR3 protein: CASSLELHTEAFF. CDR3 in DNA: TGTGCCAGCAGTTTAGAGTTGCACACTGAAGCTTTCTTT.

The CDR3 sequence is CAWSRDSSYNEQFF. CDR3 in DNA: TGTGCCTGGTCCCGGGACTCCTCCTACAATGAGCAGTTCTTC. The rearrangement links TRBV30 to TRBJ2-1; D possibly corresponds to TRBD2 (6 bases). Germline V gene sequence: CDR1 GTSNPN, CDR2 SVGIG (reference sequence). V was cut by 5 bases and J by 0 bases, with 11 bases left in between. The CDR3 is 14 residues long.

The chain combines TRBV7-8 with TRBJ2-3; D not resolved. The CDR3 consists of 11 residues. Trimming left V 2 bases short and J 6 bases short, with 3 bases between. CDR1 and CDR2 (germline): SGHVS, FQNEAQ. The CDR3 bases are TGTGCCAGCAGCTTATCGGATACGCAGTATTTT. Residues: CASSLSDTQYF.

In its sample, this clone was seen a few times. The V gene is TRBV30, the J gene TRBJ1-2; D ambiguous. The CDR3 is 12 amino acids. V lost 0 bases and J lost 5, with 7 bases in between. Germline V gene lookup returns CDR1 GTSNPN and CDR2 SVGIG (reference sequence). The CDR3 nucleotides are TGTGCCTGGAGTGTTCGGCCGTATGGCTACACCTTC. Protein: CAWSVRPYGYTF.

The V call is TRBV19, the J call TRBJ1-1; TRBD1 is a possible D gene (6 bases). Deletions cut 3 bases from V and 6 bases from J, with 14 bases between. CDR3 length equals 14 residues. CDR1 LNHDA and CDR2 SQIVND come from the germline V gene (reference sequence). This chain's CDR3 is CASSITTGRSEAFF. In nucleotides, the CDR3 is TGTGCCAGTAGTATTACGACAGGACGCTCTGAAGCTTTCTTT. Variable domain in full (rest from reference TRBV19 and TRBJ1-1): DGGITQSPKYLFRKEGQNVTLSCEQNLNHDAMYWYRQDPGQGLRLIYYSQIVNDFQKGDIAEGYSVSREKKESFPLTVTSAQKNPTAFYLCASSITTGRSEAFFGQGTRLTVV.

This chain connects TRBV5-1 to TRBJ1-5; TRBD1 might be the D (6 bases). V lost 4 bases and J lost 5, with 19 bases in between. This CDR3 is built from 16 residues. Germline V lookup: CDR1 SGHRS, CDR2 YFSETQ. This CDR3 is CASSPWGAGVDQPQHF. The CDR3 DNA reads TGCGCCAGCAGCCCCTGGGGGGCAGGGGTGGATCAGCCCCAGCATTTT.

The V and J genes are TRBV28 and TRBJ2-5; D is possibly TRBD1 (6 bases). CDR3 length equals 14 residues. The V end was cut by 7 bases, the J end by 5 bases, with 17 bases between. Per the germline V gene, CDR1 is MDHEN and CDR2 is SYDVKM. Written as DNA, the CDR3 is TGTGCCAGCATCCGACAGGAGGAAGGGGAGACCCAGTACTTC. It translates to CASIRQEEGETQYF.